A selection of T cell receptor beta chains follows, all from one sample in a study of a mutant IDH1 vaccine in newly diagnosed glioma. Profiled with immunoSEQ multiplex PCR; TCRdb holds only in-frame clones, not every one. The table includes 40,000 to 50,000 clones, over 75% detected once. Their cognate antigens are unknown. Sequenced here: PBMCs, sampled from a glioma patient whose treatment included an IDH1 peptide vaccine. Source of these receptors: a man between 35 and 55 years old with glioma. The CDR3 runs from the conserved cysteine through the conserved F or W. Each record gives: D gene, V gene, clone size, J gene, CDR3 protein, CDR3 DNA. A D gene is named only where the DNA matches it firmly. Clone size is not always given. Where it is, it says once, few, many or a class for expanded clones.

NA,TRBV18,NA,TRBJ1-5,CASSLQTAVGNQPQHF,TGTGCCAGCTCACTCCAGACGGCCGTGGGCAATCAGCCCCAGCATTTT
TRBD2,TRBV7-9,NA,TRBJ2-5,CASSPLAGAGETQYF,TGTGCCAGCAGCCCTTTAGCGGGAGCGGGGGAGACCCAGTACTTC
TRBD1,TRBV28,NA,TRBJ1-5,CASTDRTQPQHF,TGTGCCAGCACGGACAGGACTCAGCCCCAGCATTTT
TRBD2,TRBV9,NA,TRBJ2-3,CASTRGLAGVPDTQYF,TGTGCCAGCACCAGGGGGCTAGCGGGAGTGCCAGATACGCAGTATTTT
NA,TRBV4-1,NA,TRBJ1-1,CASSQPGTHTEAFF,TGCGCCAGCAGCCAACCCGGGACCCACACTGAAGCTTTCTTT
NA,TRBV28,few,TRBJ1-2,CASSLLVGGNSHGYTF,TGTGCCAGCAGTTTACTCGTCGGAGGAAACAGTCATGGCTACACCTTC
NA,TRBV7-3,NA,TRBJ2-2,CASKEFANTGELFF,TGTGCCAGCAAAGAATTCGCGAACACCGGGGAGCTGTTTTTT
TRBD1,TRBV29-1,NA,TRBJ2-7,CSARQGNSYEQYF,TGCAGCGCCCGACAGGGAAACTCCTACGAGCAGTACTTC
TRBD2,TRBV5-1,NA,TRBJ2-1,CASSRGLAGAEQFF,TGCGCCAGCAGCAGGGGACTAGCGGGAGCGGAGCAGTTCTTC
TRBD1,TRBV5-4,NA,TRBJ1-4,CASSTYRGYGDEKLFF,TGTGCCAGCAGCACTTACAGGGGGTACGGGGATGAAAAACTGTTTTTT
NA,TRBV5-6,once,TRBJ2-2,CASRGRGRETGELFF,TGTGCCAGCAGAGGGAGGGGGCGGGAGACCGGGGAGCTGTTTTTT
NA,TRBV5-5,few,TRBJ1-5,CASSFLGSEQPQHF,TGTGCCAGCAGCTTTTTGGGTAGTGAGCAGCCCCAGCATTTT
NA,TRBV6-1,NA,TRBJ1-3,CASRPVDRLGNTIYF,TGTGCCAGCAGGCCGGTGGACAGACTTGGAAACACCATATATTTT
TRBD1,TRBV11-2,NA,TRBJ2-7,CASTENVDRDWQYF,TGTGCCAGCACCGAGAACGTGGACAGGGACTGGCAGTACTTC
NA,TRBV30,NA,TRBJ1-2,CAGDTRKVTPGYGYTF,TGTGCCGGGGATACAAGGAAAGTTACACCAGGCTATGGCTACACCTTC
NA,TRBV7-2,NA,TRBJ1-1,CASSFAGVGTEAFF,TGTGCCAGCAGCTTTGCAGGGGTCGGCACTGAAGCTTTCTTT
TRBD2,TRBV7-9,NA,TRBJ2-1,CASSQDTLAGGEQFF,TGTGCCAGCAGCCAAGATACACTAGCGGGGGGTGAGCAGTTCTTC
NA,TRBV18,NA,TRBJ2-5,CASSPDGAGTQYF,TGTGCCAGCTCACCGGACGGTGCAGGGACCCAGTACTTC
TRBD1,TRBV28,NA,TRBJ1-6,CASSFVLGQGDSPLHF,TGTGCCAGCAGTTTTGTCCTGGGACAGGGGGATTCACCCCTCCACTTT
NA,TRBV27,NA,TRBJ2-1,CASRPYVYGSKEQFF,TGTGCCAGCAGGCCGTATGTGTATGGTTCCAAGGAGCAGTTCTTC
TRBD2,TRBV7-8,NA,TRBJ2-6,CASTKAGVGGANVLTF,TGTGCCAGCACCAAAGCGGGAGTCGGTGGGGCCAACGTCCTGACTTTC
NA,TRBV29-1,NA,TRBJ2-2,CSVVHMATGELFF,TGCAGCGTTGTCCACATGGCGACCGGGGAGCTGTTTTTT
NA,TRBV7-2,NA,TRBJ2-7,CASSLGTPPFSYEQYF,TGTGCCAGCAGCTTAGGAACACCTCCGTTCTCTTACGAGCAGTACTTC
TRBD1,TRBV7-2,NA,TRBJ1-5,CASSPTGAVPQHF,TGTGCCAGCAGCCCAACAGGGGCCGTGCCCCAGCATTTT
TRBD2,TRBV4-2,NA,TRBJ2-5,CASSRGLAGGETQYF,TGTGCCAGCAGCCGGGGACTAGCGGGAGGAGAGACCCAGTACTTC